Listed below are T cell receptor beta chains from one sample, sequenced in a study of memory CD4+ T cells and cytomegalovirus serostatus. The repertoire was sequenced with immunoSEQ multiplex PCR; TCRdb's copy has only in-frame clones and lacks some. The profile shows around 60,000 clones, 77% of them singletons. Sequenced sample: memory CD4+ T cells from blood. All receptors come from an adult in good health and CMV-seronegative. CDR3s include the opening cysteine and the closing phenylalanine or tryptophan. Fields, in order: clone size, CDR3 length, D gene, J gene, V gene, CDR3 DNA, CDR3 protein. A D gene is named only where the DNA matches it firmly. Rows give clone size only sometimes, using once, few, many, or a class for an expanded clone.

clone_size: .
cdr3_length: 14
d_call: .
j_call: TRBJ2-3
v_call: TRBV28
cdr3_nt: TGTGCCAGCAGTCCCATCCAGACATTAGATACGCAGTATTTT
cdr3_aa: CASSPIQTLDTQYF

clone_size: .
cdr3_length: 14
d_call: .
j_call: TRBJ2-7
v_call: TRBV7-6
cdr3_nt: TGTGCCAGCAGCCCACAGGGGGGGGTCTACGAGCAGTACTTC
cdr3_aa: CASSPQGGVYEQYF

clone_size: .
cdr3_length: 20
d_call: TRBD2
j_call: TRBJ2-7
v_call: TRBV4-1
cdr3_nt: TGCGCCAGCAGCCAACCTTTTGGACAGGGCCTACTAGCGGGGACCTACGAGCAGTACTTC
cdr3_aa: CASSQPFGQGLLAGTYEQYF

clone_size: once
cdr3_length: 14
d_call: TRBD1
j_call: TRBJ2-7
v_call: TRBV5-4
cdr3_nt: TGTGCCAGCAGCCAGGACAGGGGGCCGGGCGAGCAGTACTTC
cdr3_aa: CASSQDRGPGEQYF

clone_size: .
cdr3_length: 14
d_call: TRBD1
j_call: TRBJ1-1
v_call: TRBV19
cdr3_nt: TGTGCCAGTAGTATAGGACGGGACAGGGGGAAAGCTTTCTTT
cdr3_aa: CASSIGRDRGKAFF

clone_size: .
cdr3_length: 14
d_call: .
j_call: TRBJ1-1
v_call: TRBV6-1
cdr3_nt: TGTGCCAGCAGCTCAATCGGGACGGACACTGAAGCTTTCTTT
cdr3_aa: CASSSIGTDTEAFF

clone_size: .
cdr3_length: 16
d_call: TRBD2
j_call: TRBJ2-1
v_call: TRBV7-2
cdr3_nt: TGTGCCAGCAGCTTAGTACTAGCGGGAGCCGGGGGTGAGCAGTTCTTC
cdr3_aa: CASSLVLAGAGGEQFF

clone_size: .
cdr3_length: 22
d_call: TRBD1
j_call: TRBJ1-5
v_call: TRBV4-1
cdr3_nt: TGCGCCAGCAGCCATCCCTCTTTCCCCATCGACAGGGGATGGCTCAAAAATCAGCCCCAGCATTTT
cdr3_aa: CASSHPSFPIDRGWLKNQPQHF

clone_size: .
cdr3_length: 15
d_call: TRBD2
j_call: TRBJ2-1
v_call: TRBV5-4
cdr3_nt: TGTGCCAGCAGCCCGGGGGGGATTGTGGATAATGAGCAGTTCTTC
cdr3_aa: CASSPGGIVDNEQFF

clone_size: once
cdr3_length: 13
d_call: .
j_call: TRBJ1-2
v_call: TRBV30
cdr3_nt: TGTGCCTGGAGTGTACTCCCAGTCTATGGCTACACCTTC
cdr3_aa: CAWSVLPVYGYTF